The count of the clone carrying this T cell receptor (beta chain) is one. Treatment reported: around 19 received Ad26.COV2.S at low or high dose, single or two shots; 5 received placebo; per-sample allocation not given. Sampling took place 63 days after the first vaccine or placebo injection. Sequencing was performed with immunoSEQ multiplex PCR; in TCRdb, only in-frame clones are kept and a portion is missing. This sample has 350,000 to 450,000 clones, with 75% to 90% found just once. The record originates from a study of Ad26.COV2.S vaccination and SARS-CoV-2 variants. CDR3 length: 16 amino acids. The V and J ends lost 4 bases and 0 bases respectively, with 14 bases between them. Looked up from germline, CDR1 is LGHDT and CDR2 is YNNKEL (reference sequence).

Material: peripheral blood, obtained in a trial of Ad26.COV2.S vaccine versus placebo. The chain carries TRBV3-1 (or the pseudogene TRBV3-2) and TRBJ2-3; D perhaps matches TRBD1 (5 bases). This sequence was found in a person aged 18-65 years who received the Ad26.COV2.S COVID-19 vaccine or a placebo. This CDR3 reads CASSPTRAVSTDTQYF. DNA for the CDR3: TGTGCCAGCAGCCCAACCAGGGCGGTGAGCACAGATACGCAGTATTTT.